The 27 T cell receptor beta chains listed next were all sequenced from one sample in a study of cytomegalovirus exposure and HLA in healthy donors. Vbeta (60) and Jbeta (13) primers were used in the PCR. Generated by immunoSEQ multiplex PCR, the TCRdb table keeps only in-frame clones and is missing some. The profile covers fewer than 200,000 clones, with 70% to 80% appearing a single time and around an eighth taken by the ten largest. The sequencing input was PBMCs. Receptors originate from a woman in her thirties in good health and CMV-seropositive.

The chain is built from TRBV6-6 and TRBJ1-2, with TRBD1 matching over 9 bases. V was pared by 4 bases and J by 6 bases, with 9 bases of the junction left unmatched. The germline gives CDR1 MNHNY, CDR2 SVGAGI (reference sequence). CDR3 length: 15 amino acids. CDR3 in DNA: TGTGCCAGCAGTTCCCCGGGACAGGGAAGACATGGCTACACCTTC. The encoded protein is CASSSPGQGRHGYTF.

The chain joins TRBV12-1 to TRBJ1-2. TRBV12-1 is annotated as a pseudogene. CDR3 length equals 13 residues. The CDR3 DNA sequence: TGTGCCAGCAGGATCTTGGACTTCAATGGCTACACCTTC. It yields the protein CASRILDFNGYTF.

The rearrangement uses TRBV9 and TRBJ1-2; TRBD1 aligns across 9 bases. The germline V gene encodes CDR1 SGDLS and CDR2 YYNGEE. This CDR3 contains 14 residues. Germline trimming cut 4 bases from V and 3 bases from J; bases unmatched to any gene: 4. The DNA of the CDR3 is TGTGCCAGCAGCCTGGACAGGGGTGACTATGGCTACACCTTC. It is translated as CASSLDRGDYGYTF.

The chain has TRBV19 and TRBJ2-5, with 10 bases matching TRBD1. CDR1 and CDR2 from the germline V gene are LNHDA and SQIVND (reference sequence). This CDR3 is 16 amino acids long. Unmatched junction bases numbered 9, after V lost 5 bases and J lost 3 bases. The CDR3 DNA is TGTGCCAGTAGTCCGGCCGGGACAGGGGAGGAAGAGACCCAGTACTTC. Translation: CASSPAGTGEEETQYF.

Only one count was recorded for this clone. The gene calls are TRBV5-4 and TRBJ2-1; TRBD2 aligns across 11 bases. Germline V lookup: CDR1 SGHNT, CDR2 YYREEE (reference sequence). V shed 5 bases, J shed 3 bases, and the junction held 4 bases outside the gene matches. The CDR3 consists of 15 residues. CDR3 in amino acids: CASRTGTSGYNEQFF. CDR3 DNA: TGTGCCAGCAGGACCGGGACTAGCGGCTACAATGAGCAGTTCTTC.

The chain couples TRBV7-9 to TRBJ2-7; maybe TRBD1 (6 bases). Germline CDR1 reads SEHNR; CDR2 reads FQNEAQ (reference sequence). V was cut by 5 bases and J by 5 bases, with 22 bases left in between. The CDR3 contains 16 residues. CDR3 bases: TGTGCCAGCAGCCCAGAGGTCGTTTACAGGGCACACGAGCAGTACTTC. Translating gives CASSPEVVYRAHEQYF.

In nucleotides, the CDR3 is TGTGCCAGCAGTCGCGCGTGGGCTAGCGGGAAGACTGAGCAGTTCTTC. Its protein product is CASSRAWASGKTEQFF. The chain recombines TRBV28 with TRBJ2-1; 9 bases map to TRBD2. CDR1 and CDR2 from the germline V gene are MDHEN and SYDVKM. The J segment lost 9 bases and the V segment lost 5 bases, leaving 14 bases of the junction unmatched. The CDR3 runs 16 residues.

The chain couples TRBV6-5 to TRBJ1-2, with D maybe TRBD1 (5 bases). The CDR3 is 15 residues long. CDR1 and CDR2 (germline): MNHEY, SVGAGI. Trimming shortened V by 0 bases and J by 1 base, and 9 bases separated the two germline ends. The DNA of the CDR3 is TGTGCCAGCAGTTACTCTTCAGGGATTAACTATGGCTACACCTTC. This translates into CASSYSSGINYGYTF.

The V gene is TRBV30, the J gene TRBJ2-5; no clear D gene. The CDR3 totals 18 residues. Germline assignment: CDR1 GTSNPN and CDR2 SVGIG (reference sequence). Trimming took off 0 bases at V and 0 bases at J, with 20 bases between the two ends. CDR3 nucleotides: TGTGCCTGGAGTGTACTGCGGTGGGTCTCTCCGTACCAAGAGACCCAGTACTTC. Amino acid sequence: CAWSVLRWVSPYQETQYF. The entire variable domain, with the rest obtained from reference TRBV30 and TRBJ2-5, is as follows: SQTIHQWPATLVQPVGSPLSLECTVEGTSNPNLYWYRQAAGRGLQLLFYSVGIGQISSEVPQNLSASRPQDRQFILSSKKLLLSDSGFYLCAWSVLRWVSPYQETQYFGPGTRLLVL.

This clone was counted a single time. The CDR3 here is CASSPRTIGFYEQYF. The CDR3 DNA reads as TGTGCCAGCAGCCCACGGACAATAGGATTTTACGAGCAGTACTTC. The chain couples TRBV7-9 to TRBJ2-7; a possible D gene is TRBD1 (5 bases). Per germline, CDR1 SEHNR and CDR2 FQNEAQ (reference sequence). The CDR3 consists of 15 residues. V dropped 5 bases and J dropped 4 bases, with 18 bases sitting between them.

This clone has just a few counts. The rearrangement joins TRBV27 to TRBJ2-5, with 9 bases lining up with TRBD2. J gave up 5 bases and V 8 bases, and 15 bases lay outside the gene matches. The V gene's germline CDR1 is MNHEY and CDR2 SMNVEV (reference sequence). This CDR3 is 16 amino acids long. This CDR3 reads CASAQGPQRGDETQYF. Here the CDR3 DNA reads TGTGCCAGCGCCCAGGGGCCCCAGCGGGGGGACGAGACCCAGTACTTC.

The gene calls are TRBV5-5 and TRBJ2-5; TRBD2 is a possible D gene (5 bases). This CDR3 comprises 14 residues. V lost 0 bases to trimming and J lost 0 bases, with 6 bases between them. CDR1 is SGHKS, CDR2 YYEKEE, per germline (reference sequence). The CDR3 bases are TGTGCCAGCAGCTTGGGAGGGTACCAAGAGACCCAGTACTTC. Translation gives CASSLGGYQETQYF.

This clone came up a few times. The chain employs TRBV6-5 and TRBJ1-5; D is uncertain. Per the germline V gene, CDR1 is MNHEY and CDR2 is SVGAGI. The length of the CDR3 is 15 residues. V lost 0 bases to trimming and J lost 5 bases, with 11 bases between them. DNA for the CDR3: TGTGCCAGCAGTTACTCCCGGGGTGGCCATCAGCCCCAGCATTTT. Translated: CASSYSRGGHQPQHF.

The chain joins TRBV27 to TRBJ2-3; weak D call: TRBD2 (5 bases). CDR3 length: 13 residues. V gave up 5 bases and J gave up 7 bases, with 13 bases separating them. Per the germline V gene, CDR1 is MNHEY and CDR2 is SMNVEV (reference sequence). The CDR3 DNA is TGTGCCAGCAGTCTCCTCGGAGGAAATACGCAGTATTTT. Residues: CASSLLGGNTQYF.

V and J are TRBV14 and TRBJ1-2; D gene ambiguous. The CDR3 covers 14 residues. The V end lost 2 bases, the J end lost 6 bases, and 13 bases lay between the germline ends. Germline CDR1 SGHDN, CDR2 FVKESK. CDR3 in amino acids: CASSQQRGSDGYTF. CDR3 bases: TGTGCCAGCAGCCAACAACGGGGTAGCGATGGCTACACCTTC. The full variable domain, with the rest looked up from reference TRBV14 and TRBJ1-2, is EAGVTQFPSHSVIEKGQTVTLRCDPISGHDNLYWYRRVMGKEIKFLLHFVKESKQDESGMPNNRFLAERTGGTYSTLKVQPAELEDSGVYFCASSQQRGSDGYTFGSGTRLTVV.

The chain is built from TRBV30 and TRBJ2-1, with a possible D match to TRBD2 (6 bases). V was clipped by 2 bases and J by 10 bases, with 15 bases between them. Germline V gene sequence: CDR1 GTSNPN, CDR2 SVGIG (reference sequence). The CDR3 spans 13 residues. The CDR3 DNA reads as TGTGCCTGGAGTCCCTGGGAGGCAGAAGAGCAGTTCTTC. Translating it yields CAWSPWEAEEQFF.

The V call is TRBV11-3, the J call TRBJ2-7; 9 bases fit TRBD2. Germline values: CDR1 SGHNT, CDR2 YENEEA. The CDR3 is made up of 19 amino acids. V gave up 2 bases and J gave up 4 bases; unmatched junction bases: 18. In DNA, the CDR3 is TGTGCCAGCAGCTTAACCCCCCGATGGCGGGAGGGCCCTCGTTACGAGCAGTACTTC. This encodes CASSLTPRWREGPRYEQYF. The full variable domain, rest sourced from reference TRBV11-3 and TRBJ2-7, is EAGVVQSPRYKIIEKKQPVAFWCNPISGHNTLYWYLQNLGQGPELLIRYENEEAVDDSQLPKDRFSAERLKGVDSTLKIQPAELGDSAVYLCASSLTPRWREGPRYEQYFGPGTRLTVT.

This clone was seen a single time. The chain joins TRBV25-1 to TRBJ1-1; no firm D call. CDR1 is MGHDK, CDR2 SYGVNS, per germline. The CDR3 contains 12 residues. With 6 bases removed from V and 0 bases from J, the gap between germline ends came to 5 bases. The CDR3 spells CASSWLNTEAFF. The CDR3 DNA follows: TGTGCCAGCAGCTGGCTGAACACTGAAGCTTTCTTT. The full variable domain, with the rest looked up from reference TRBV25-1 and TRBJ1-1, is EADIYQTPRYLVIGTGKKITLECSQTMGHDKMYWYQQDPGMELHLIHYSYGVNSTEKGDLSSESTVSRIRTEHFPLTLESARPSHTSQYLCASSWLNTEAFFGQGTRLTVV.

The chain employs TRBV28 and TRBJ1-2; 7 nucleotides line up with TRBD1. The ends lost 3 bases at V and 7 bases at J; junction bases unmatched: 5. Germline loops: CDR1 MDHEN, CDR2 SYDVKM. The CDR3 is 13 amino acids. This CDR3 reads CASSFQGGFGYTF. CDR3 DNA sequence: TGTGCCAGCAGTTTTCAGGGGGGATTTGGCTACACCTTC.

The chain is built from TRBV28 and TRBJ2-2, with D uncertain. Trimming pared 2 bases from V and 7 bases from J, leaving 11 bases between. Germline lookup yields CDR1 MDHEN and CDR2 SYDVKM. The CDR3 is made up of 14 amino acids. The CDR3 region has the DNA TGTGCCAGCAGTTTACTGCCCCCGGGCGGGGAGCTGTTTTTT. Encoded protein: CASSLLPPGGELFF.

In its sample, this clone was seen a few times. The chain recombines TRBV5-1 with TRBJ2-6; possible D gene TRBD2, 7 bases. The CDR3 has 17 residues. Deletions cut 2 bases from V and 0 bases from J, with 12 bases between. Germline V lookup: CDR1 SGHRS, CDR2 YFSETQ. CDR3 sequence reads: CASSLRGGPSGANVLTF. CDR3 DNA: TGCGCCAGCAGCTTAAGGGGGGGGCCCTCTGGGGCCAACGTCCTGACTTTC.

The V call is TRBV11-3, the J call TRBJ2-5, with D hard to call. CDR3 size: 13 residues. Trimming took 5 bases from V and 0 from J, leaving 7 bases between them. Germline-derived CDR1 and CDR2 are SGHNT and YENEEA. CDR3 loop: CASSRLYQETQYF. CDR3 DNA sequence: TGTGCCAGCAGCCGTTTGTACCAAGAGACCCAGTACTTC.

The chain uses TRBV5-1 and TRBJ2-5, with D possibly TRBD2 on 7 matching bases. The CDR3 extends over 17 amino acids. Trimming shortened V by 0 bases and J by 4 bases, and 19 bases separated the two germline ends. Per germline, CDR1 SGHRS and CDR2 YFSETQ. The CDR3 DNA reads as TGCGCCAGCAGCTTGGTTGGATTGGGGGGGCGCCGAGAGACCCAGTACTTC. Encoded protein: CASSLVGLGGRRETQYF.

The chain couples TRBV27 to TRBJ2-7, with TRBD1 matching 7 bases. The CDR3 sequence is 16 residues long. The germline V gene has CDR1 MNHEY and CDR2 SMNVEV (reference sequence). With 2 bases clipped from V and 4 bases from J, the junction kept 11 bases outside the gene matches. The CDR3 region is CASSLIGDRRLYEQYF. In DNA form, the CDR3 reads TGTGCCAGCAGTTTAATTGGGGACAGAAGATTGTACGAGCAGTACTTC.

This clone was observed once. This chain links TRBV5-5 with TRBJ2-5, with a tentative D call TRBD1 (5 bases). Trimming cost V 4 bases and J 0 bases, with 10 bases left between them. Per germline, CDR1 SGHKS and CDR2 YYEKEE (reference sequence). The CDR3 totals 14 residues. The CDR3 DNA is TGTGCCAGCAGCCGCGACAGTTACCAAGAGACCCAGTACTTC. This encodes CASSRDSYQETQYF. The full variable domain, with the rest looked up from reference TRBV5-5 and TRBJ2-5, is DAGVTQSPTHLIKTRGQQVTLRCSPISGHKSVSWYQQVLGQGPQFIFQYYEKEERGRGNFPDRFSARQFPNYSSELNVNALLLGDSALYLCASSRDSYQETQYFGPGTRLLVL.

The rearrangement links TRBV9 to TRBJ2-2; D gene uncertain. The V and J ends lost 4 bases and 1 base respectively, with 14 bases between them. This CDR3 contains 16 residues. Looked up from germline, CDR1 is SGDLS and CDR2 is YYNGEE. The CDR3 bases are TGTGCCAGCAGCCCGAAGCCGAGTGGGAACACCGGGGAGCTGTTTTTT. It is translated as CASSPKPSGNTGELFF. The whole variable domain, remainder taken from reference TRBV9 and TRBJ2-2, is DSGVTQTPKHLITATGQRVTLRCSPRSGDLSVYWYQQSLDQGLQFLIQYYNGEERAKGNILERFSAQQFPDLHSELNLSSLELGDSALYFCASSPKPSGNTGELFFGEGSRLTVL.

V and J are TRBV7-9 and TRBJ2-1; D is undetermined. The germline V gene encodes CDR1 SEHNR and CDR2 FQNEAQ (reference sequence). This CDR3 comprises 13 residues. V lost 5 bases to trimming and J lost 7 bases, with 12 bases between them. The CDR3 is CASSIVFKNEQFF. CDR3 coding DNA: TGTGCCAGCAGCATCGTATTTAAAAATGAGCAGTTCTTC.